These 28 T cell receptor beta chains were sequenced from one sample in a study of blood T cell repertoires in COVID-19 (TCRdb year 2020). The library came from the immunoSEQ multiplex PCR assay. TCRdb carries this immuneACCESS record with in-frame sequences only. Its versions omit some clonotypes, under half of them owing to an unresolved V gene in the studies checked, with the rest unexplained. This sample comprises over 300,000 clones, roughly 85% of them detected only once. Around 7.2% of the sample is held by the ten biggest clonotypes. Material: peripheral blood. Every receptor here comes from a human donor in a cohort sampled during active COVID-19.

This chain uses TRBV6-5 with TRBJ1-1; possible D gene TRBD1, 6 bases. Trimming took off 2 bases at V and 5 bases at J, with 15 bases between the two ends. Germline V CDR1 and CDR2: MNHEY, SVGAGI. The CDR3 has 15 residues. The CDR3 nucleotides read TGTGCCAGCAGTTACGGGGGGGCGCGGGTAACTGAAGCTTTCTTT. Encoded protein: CASSYGGARVTEAFF.

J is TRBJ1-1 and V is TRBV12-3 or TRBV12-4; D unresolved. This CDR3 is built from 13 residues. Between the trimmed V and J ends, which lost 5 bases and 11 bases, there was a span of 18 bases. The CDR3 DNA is TGTGCCAGCAGTCCTTCTGGTGGGCGGGAGGCTTTCTTT. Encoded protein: CASSPSGGREAFF.

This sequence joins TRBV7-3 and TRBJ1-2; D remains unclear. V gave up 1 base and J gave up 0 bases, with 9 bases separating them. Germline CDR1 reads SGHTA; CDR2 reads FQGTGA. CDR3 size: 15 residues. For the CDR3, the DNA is TGTGCCAGCAGCTTAAACGGTTACTCTAACTATGGCTACACCTTC. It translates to CASSLNGYSNYGYTF. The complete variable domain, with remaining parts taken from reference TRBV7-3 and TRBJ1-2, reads GAGVSQTPSNKVTEKGKYVELRCDPISGHTALYWYRQSLGQGPEFLIYFQGTGAADDSGLPNDRFFAVRPEGSVSTLKIQRTERGDSAVYLCASSLNGYSNYGYTFGSGTRLTVV.

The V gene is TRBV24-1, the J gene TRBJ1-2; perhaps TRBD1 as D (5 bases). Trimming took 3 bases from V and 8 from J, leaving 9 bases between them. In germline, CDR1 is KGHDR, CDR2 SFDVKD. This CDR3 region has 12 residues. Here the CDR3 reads CATSDPGYGYTF. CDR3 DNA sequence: TGTGCCACCAGTGATCCAGGGTACGGCTACACCTTC.

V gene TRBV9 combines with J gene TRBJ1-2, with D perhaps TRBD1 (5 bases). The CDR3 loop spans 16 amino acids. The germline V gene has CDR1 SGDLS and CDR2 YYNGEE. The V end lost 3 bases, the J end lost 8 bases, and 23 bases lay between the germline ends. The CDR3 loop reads CASSATHPPTRGGYTF. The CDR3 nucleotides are TGTGCCAGCAGCGCAACCCATCCCCCTACACGGGGGGGCTACACCTTC.

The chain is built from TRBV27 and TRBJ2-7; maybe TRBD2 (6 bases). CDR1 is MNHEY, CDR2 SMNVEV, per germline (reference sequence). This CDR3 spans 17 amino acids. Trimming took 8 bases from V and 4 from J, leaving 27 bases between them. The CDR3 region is CASSVWGGGANRYEQYF. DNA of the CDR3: TGTGCCAGCTCAGTCTGGGGAGGAGGGGCGAATAGATACGAGCAGTACTTC.

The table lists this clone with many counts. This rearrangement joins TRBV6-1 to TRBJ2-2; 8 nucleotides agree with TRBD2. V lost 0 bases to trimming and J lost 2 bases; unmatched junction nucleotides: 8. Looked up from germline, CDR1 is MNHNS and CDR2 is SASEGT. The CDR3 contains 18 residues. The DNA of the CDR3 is TGTGCCAGCAGTGAAGCCGTGGCGGGGGGCGCAAACACCGGGGAGCTGTTTTTT. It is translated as CASSEAVAGGANTGELFF.

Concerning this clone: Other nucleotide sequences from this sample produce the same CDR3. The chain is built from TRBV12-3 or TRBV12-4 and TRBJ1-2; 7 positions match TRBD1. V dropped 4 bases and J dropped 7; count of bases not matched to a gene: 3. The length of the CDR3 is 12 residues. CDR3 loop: CASSSGTVGYTF. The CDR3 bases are TGTGCCAGCAGTTCTGGGACAGTTGGCTACACCTTC.

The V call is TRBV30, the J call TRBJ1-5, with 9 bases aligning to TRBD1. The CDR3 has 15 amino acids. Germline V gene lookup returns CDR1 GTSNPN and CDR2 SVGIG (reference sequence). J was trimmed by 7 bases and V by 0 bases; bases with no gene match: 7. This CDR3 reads CAWSVSGQGRQPQHF. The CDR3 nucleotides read TGTGCCTGGAGTGTATCGGGACAGGGTAGGCAGCCCCAGCATTTT.

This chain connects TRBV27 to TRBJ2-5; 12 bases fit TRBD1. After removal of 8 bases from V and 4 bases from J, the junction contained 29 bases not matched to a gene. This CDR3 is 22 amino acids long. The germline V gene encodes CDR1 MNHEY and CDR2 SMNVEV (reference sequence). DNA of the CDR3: TGTGCCAGCCGGCCCCTGGGACAGGGGGCGCTTTGGTCCCCTCAGGTCGGAGAGACCCAGTACTTC. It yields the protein CASRPLGQGALWSPQVGETQYF.

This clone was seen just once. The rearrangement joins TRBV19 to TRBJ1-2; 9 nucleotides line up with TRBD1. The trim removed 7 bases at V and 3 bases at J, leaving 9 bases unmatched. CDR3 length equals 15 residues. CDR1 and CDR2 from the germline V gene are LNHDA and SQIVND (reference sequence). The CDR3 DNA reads TGTGCCAGTACCATCCAGGACAGGGGCCACTATGGCTACACCTTC. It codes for CASTIQDRGHYGYTF.

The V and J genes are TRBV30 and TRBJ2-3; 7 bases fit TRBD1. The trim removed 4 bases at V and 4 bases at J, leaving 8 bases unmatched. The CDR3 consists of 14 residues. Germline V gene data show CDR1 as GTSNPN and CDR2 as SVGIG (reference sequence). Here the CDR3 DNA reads TGTGCCTGGACAACCGGGACAGAACCAGATACGCAGTATTTT. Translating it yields CAWTTGTEPDTQYF. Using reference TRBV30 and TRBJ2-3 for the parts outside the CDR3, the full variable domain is SQTIHQWPATLVQPVGSPLSLECTVEGTSNPNLYWYRQAAGRGLQLLFYSVGIGQISSEVPQNLSASRPQDRQFILSSKKLLLSDSGFYLCAWTTGTEPDTQYFGPGTRLTVL.

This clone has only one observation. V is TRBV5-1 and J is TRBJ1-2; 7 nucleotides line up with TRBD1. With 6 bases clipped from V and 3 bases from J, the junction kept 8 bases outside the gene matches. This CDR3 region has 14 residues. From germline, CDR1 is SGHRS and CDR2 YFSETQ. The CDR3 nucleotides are TGCGCCAGCAAACCGACCGGGACAGACTATGGCTACACCTTC. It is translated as CASKPTGTDYGYTF. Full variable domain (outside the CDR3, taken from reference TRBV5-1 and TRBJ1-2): KAGVTQTPRYLIKTRGQQVTLSCSPISGHRSVSWYQQTPGQGLQFLFEYFSETQRNKGNFPGRFSGRQFSNSRSEMNVSTLELGDSALYLCASKPTGTDYGYTFGSGTRLTVV.

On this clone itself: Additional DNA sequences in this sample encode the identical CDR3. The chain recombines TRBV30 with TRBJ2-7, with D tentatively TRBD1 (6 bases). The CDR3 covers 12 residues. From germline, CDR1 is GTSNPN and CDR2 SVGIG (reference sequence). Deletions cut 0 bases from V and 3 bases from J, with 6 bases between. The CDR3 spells CAWSVTGYEQYF. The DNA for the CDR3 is TGTGCCTGGAGTGTGACAGGCTACGAGCAGTACTTC. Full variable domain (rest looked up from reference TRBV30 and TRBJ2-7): SQTIHQWPATLVQPVGSPLSLECTVEGTSNPNLYWYRQAAGRGLQLLFYSVGIGQISSEVPQNLSASRPQDRQFILSSKKLLLSDSGFYLCAWSVTGYEQYFGPGTRLTVT.

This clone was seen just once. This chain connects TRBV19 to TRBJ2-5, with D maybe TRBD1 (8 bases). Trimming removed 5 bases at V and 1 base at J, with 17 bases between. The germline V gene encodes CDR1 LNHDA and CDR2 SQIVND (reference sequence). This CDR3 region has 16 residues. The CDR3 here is CASSFRGQRGQETQYF. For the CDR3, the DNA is TGTGCCAGTAGTTTCAGGGGGCAGCGGGGCCAAGAGACCCAGTACTTC.

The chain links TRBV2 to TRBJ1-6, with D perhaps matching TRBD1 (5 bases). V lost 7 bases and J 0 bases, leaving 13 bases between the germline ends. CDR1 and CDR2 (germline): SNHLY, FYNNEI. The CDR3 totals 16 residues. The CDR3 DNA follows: TGTGCCAGCAAGGGCGGGGGGAGCTCCTATAATTCACCCCTCCACTTT. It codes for CASKGGGSSYNSPLHF.

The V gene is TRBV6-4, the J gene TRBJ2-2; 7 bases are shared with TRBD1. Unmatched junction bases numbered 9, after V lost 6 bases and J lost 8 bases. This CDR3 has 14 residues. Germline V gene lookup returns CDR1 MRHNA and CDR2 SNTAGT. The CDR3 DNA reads TGTGCCAGCAGCTCCCGGACAGGTTCTGGGGAGCTGTTTTTT. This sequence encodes CASSSRTGSGELFF.

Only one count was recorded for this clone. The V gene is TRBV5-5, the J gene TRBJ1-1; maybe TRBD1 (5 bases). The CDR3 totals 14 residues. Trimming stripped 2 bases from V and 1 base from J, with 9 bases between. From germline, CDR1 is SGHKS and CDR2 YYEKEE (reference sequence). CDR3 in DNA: TGTGCCAGCAGCTTTGACAGAGAGAACACTGAAGCTTTCTTT. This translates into CASSFDRENTEAFF.

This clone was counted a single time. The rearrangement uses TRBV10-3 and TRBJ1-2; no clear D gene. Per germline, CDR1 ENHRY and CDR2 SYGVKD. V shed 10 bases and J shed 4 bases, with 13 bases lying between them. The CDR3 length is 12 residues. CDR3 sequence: CATTADFYGYTF. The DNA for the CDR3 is TGTGCCACCACAGCGGATTTCTATGGCTACACCTTC.

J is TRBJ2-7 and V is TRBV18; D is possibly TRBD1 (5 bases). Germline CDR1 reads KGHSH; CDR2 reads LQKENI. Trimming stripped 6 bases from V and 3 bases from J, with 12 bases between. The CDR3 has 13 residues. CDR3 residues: CASSQGLGYEQYF. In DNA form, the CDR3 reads TGTGCCAGCTCCCAGGGTTTGGGCTACGAGCAGTACTTC.

The CDR3 DNA reads TGTGCCAGCAGTGTAGCGGGGGGACAAGAGACCCAGTACTTC. It translates to CASSVAGGQETQYF. The chain has TRBV7-9 and TRBJ2-5; 10 nucleotides match TRBD2. V lost 6 bases and J lost 2; bases outside the gene matches: 3. Germline CDR1 and CDR2: SEHNR and FQNEAQ (reference sequence). CDR3 size: 14 residues.

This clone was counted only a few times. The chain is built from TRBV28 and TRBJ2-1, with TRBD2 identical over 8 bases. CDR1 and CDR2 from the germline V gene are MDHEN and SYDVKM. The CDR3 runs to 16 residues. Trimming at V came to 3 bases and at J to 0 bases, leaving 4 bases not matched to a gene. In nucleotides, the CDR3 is TGTGCCAGCAGTTTGGTAGCGGGGCCCTCCTACAATGAGCAGTTCTTC. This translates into CASSLVAGPSYNEQFF.

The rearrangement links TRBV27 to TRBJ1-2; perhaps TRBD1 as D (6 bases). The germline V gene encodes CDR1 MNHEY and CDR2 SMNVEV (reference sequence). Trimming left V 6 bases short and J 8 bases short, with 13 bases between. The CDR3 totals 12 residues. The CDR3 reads CASRDSLSGYTF. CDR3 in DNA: TGTGCCAGCAGGGACAGCCTCTCGGGCTACACCTTC.

This chain's CDR3 is CASSVGGGRGRDTEAFF. In DNA, the CDR3 is TGTGCCAGCAGCGTAGGCGGGGGGAGGGGGCGCGACACTGAAGCTTTCTTT. The chain carries TRBV9 and TRBJ1-1; TRBD1 aligns across 7 bases. The length of the CDR3 is 17 residues. Germline V gene sequence: CDR1 SGDLS, CDR2 YYNGEE. Germline trimming cut 0 bases from V and 3 bases from J; bases unmatched to any gene: 11.

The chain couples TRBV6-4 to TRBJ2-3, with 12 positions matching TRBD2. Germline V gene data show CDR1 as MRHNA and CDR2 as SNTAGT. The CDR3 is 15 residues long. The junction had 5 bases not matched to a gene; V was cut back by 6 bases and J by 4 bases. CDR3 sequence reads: CASSRTSGEADTQYF. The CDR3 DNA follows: TGTGCCAGCAGCCGGACTAGCGGGGAAGCAGATACGCAGTATTTT.

The CDR3 DNA sequence: TGTGCCAGCTCACCTACCGGACAGGGCGTTGGAAACACCATATATTTT. Translated: CASSPTGQGVGNTIYF. This chain links TRBV18 with TRBJ1-3, with 8 bases identical to TRBD1. This CDR3 has 16 amino acids. Germline V gene data show CDR1 as KGHSH and CDR2 as LQKENI. V shed 3 bases and J 3 bases; nucleotides not matched to a gene: 7.

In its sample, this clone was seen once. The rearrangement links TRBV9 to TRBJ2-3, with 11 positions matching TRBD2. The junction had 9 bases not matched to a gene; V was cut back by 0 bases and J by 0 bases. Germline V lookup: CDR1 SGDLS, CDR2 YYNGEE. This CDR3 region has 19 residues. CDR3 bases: TGTGCCAGCAGCGTAGCCAAGACTAGCGGGGCGTGGAGCACAGATACGCAGTATTTT. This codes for CASSVAKTSGAWSTDTQYF.

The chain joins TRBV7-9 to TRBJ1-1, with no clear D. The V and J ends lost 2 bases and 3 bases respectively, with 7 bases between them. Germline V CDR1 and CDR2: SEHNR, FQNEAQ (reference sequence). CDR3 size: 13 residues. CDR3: CASSLPQDTEAFF. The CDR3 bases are TGTGCCAGCAGCTTACCGCAGGACACTGAAGCTTTCTTT.